The 14 T cell receptor beta chains below come from one sample, sequenced in a study of identical twins. TCRdb fed the 5' RACE reads into MiXCR, producing one record per CDR3 protein. The profile shows just under 650,000 distinct CDR3 sequences, roughly 6.6% of them singletons. Another study also made use of these data, one on yellow fever vaccine responses in identical twins.

Sequenced material: PBMCs. These receptors all come from a woman aged 18-35 years in good health.

CDR3 amino acids: CASSRGSPYYEQYF. CDR3 nucleotide sequence: TGTGCCAGCAGTCGGGGCAGTCCATACTACGAGCAGTACTTC. The V call is TRBV7-9, the J call TRBJ2-7, with D possibly called TRBD1 or TRBD2 (5 bases each). The germline V gene encodes CDR1 SEHNR and CDR2 FQNEAQ (reference sequence). Trimming cost V 6 bases and J 3 bases, with 15 bases left between them. This CDR3 is 14 amino acids long.

V is TRBV5-1 and J is TRBJ2-1; 10 bases align to TRBD2. The CDR3 runs to 17 residues. The trim removed 4 bases at V and 1 base at J, leaving 8 bases unmatched. Germline CDR1 reads SGHRS; CDR2 reads YFSETQ. CDR3 region: CASSTEPAGGSYNEQFF. The CDR3 nucleotides read TGCGCCAGCAGCACGGAGCCAGCGGGAGGGTCCTACAATGAGCAGTTCTTC.

Concerning this clonotype itself: Given a much more abundant clone one base away, this may be a read error. The V and J genes are TRBV10-3 and TRBJ2-1; D is tentatively TRBD1 or TRBD2 (5 bases each). This CDR3 is 13 amino acids long. Germline V gene data show CDR1 as ENHRY and CDR2 as SYGVKD. CDR3: CGIRGASYHEQFF. The DNA of the CDR3 is TGTGGCATCAGAGGGGCTAGCTACCATGAGCAGTTCTTC.

J is TRBJ2-1 and V is TRBV3-1; tentatively, D is TRBD2 (5 bases). The CDR3 is 16 amino acids. CDR1 LGHDT and CDR2 YNNKEL come from the germline V gene (reference sequence). Trimming took 2 bases from V and 7 from J, leaving 18 bases between them. The CDR3 protein is CASSQRAYPPGNEQFF. The CDR3 nucleotides read TGTGCCAGCAGCCAACGAGCATACCCCCCGGGAAATGAGCAGTTCTTC.

Many counts were recorded for this clonotype. The V call is TRBV14, the J call TRBJ2-2; TRBD1 matches at 12 bases. Per germline, CDR1 SGHDN and CDR2 FVKESK. The ends lost 6 bases at V and 7 bases at J; junction bases unmatched: 6. CDR3 length: 15 residues. The CDR3 region has the DNA TGTGCCAGCAGTCGGGACAGGGGGCCGTTCGGGGAGCTGTTTTTT. Its translation: CASSRDRGPFGELFF.

The table lists this clonotype with many counts. The chain recombines TRBV20-1 with TRBJ1-4; D unresolved. Germline V gene sequence: CDR1 DFQATT, CDR2 SNEGSKA (reference sequence). Between the trimmed V and J ends, which lost 0 bases and 0 bases, there was a span of 8 bases. The CDR3 runs 15 residues. CDR3 residues: CSARDATSTNEKLFF. For the CDR3, the DNA is TGCAGTGCTAGAGATGCGACATCAACTAATGAAAAACTGTTTTTT.

The CDR3 DNA follows: TGCAGTGCTACGGGGTTATCAGGGCAAGAGACCCAGTACTTC. Amino acids: CSATGLSGQETQYF. The chain uses TRBV20-1 and TRBJ2-5; either TRBD1 or TRBD2 may supply D (5 bases each). Germline values: CDR1 DFQATT, CDR2 SNEGSKA (reference sequence). Trimming shortened V by 4 bases and J by 2 bases, and 14 bases separated the two germline ends. CDR3 length: 14 amino acids.

The table lists this clonotype with a few counts. The rearrangement uses TRBV20-1 and TRBJ2-5; TRBD2 is a possible D gene (5 bases). The CDR3 is 13 amino acids. Trimming cost V 3 bases and J 4 bases, with 12 bases left between them. Germline CDR1 and CDR2: DFQATT and SNEGSKA (reference sequence). This CDR3 is CSARYLAGETQYF. The CDR3 coding sequence is TGCAGTGCTAGGTATCTGGCGGGAGAGACCCAGTACTTC.

This clonotype turned up a few times. This chain links TRBV10-3 with TRBJ1-6; 7 nucleotides line up with TRBD1. Trimming took 10 bases from V and 7 from J; bases not matched to a gene: 7. Germline CDR1 is ENHRY and CDR2 is SYGVKD. The CDR3 runs 13 residues. CDR3 sequence (DNA): TGTGCCACCAGGGGGGGCAGCAATTCACCCCTCCACTTT. It translates to CATRGGSNSPLHF.

The chain combines TRBV10-3 with TRBJ1-6; 8 bases line up with TRBD1. This CDR3 contains 14 residues. V was clipped by 8 bases and J by 3 bases; unmatched bases: 3. CDR1 ENHRY and CDR2 SYGVKD come from the germline V gene. CDR3 in DNA: TGTGCCATCTCGACAGGGGTCTATAATTCACCCCTCCACTTT. This translates into CAISTGVYNSPLHF.

V is TRBV10-3 and J is TRBJ1-5; no firm D call. This CDR3 is built from 14 residues. V lost 0 bases and J lost 4, with 7 bases in between. The germline V gene has CDR1 ENHRY and CDR2 SYGVKD. The CDR3 sequence: CAISESAQNQPQHF. The CDR3 coding sequence is TGTGCCATCAGTGAGTCGGCACAAAATCAGCCCCAGCATTTT.

V usage is TRBV12-3 or TRBV12-4 and J usage is TRBJ2-3; tentative D call: TRBD2 (5 bases). This CDR3 has 15 amino acids. With 3 bases removed from V and 1 base from J, the gap between germline ends came to 11 bases. The CDR3 bases are TGTGCCAGCAGTTTCGAGGGAGAAGGCACAGATACGCAGTATTTT. This translates into CASSFEGEGTDTQYF.

This chain connects TRBV9 to TRBJ2-7, with D perhaps matching TRBD2 (5 bases). V lost 3 bases and J lost 0, with 10 bases in between. Per the germline V gene, CDR1 is SGDLS and CDR2 is YYNGEE. The CDR3 consists of 14 residues. CDR3 bases: TGTGCCAGCAGCGCCACCGGGAACTCCTACGAGCAGTACTTC. It specifies CASSATGNSYEQYF.

At least ten counts were recorded for this clonotype. The CDR3 loop is CASSWKSNQPQHF. The CDR3 DNA is TGTGCCAGCAGTTGGAAGAGCAATCAGCCCCAGCATTTT. The chain is built from TRBV12-3 or TRBV12-4 and TRBJ1-5; no firm D call. CDR3 size: 13 residues. V was shortened by 4 bases and J by 1 base, with 5 bases between the two germline ends.